This T cell receptor (beta chain) was observed in a study of preoperative IRX-2 immunotherapy in early breast cancer. Treatment reported: preoperative locoregional IRX-2 cytokine immunotherapy. Samples came from a phase Ib trial of preoperative locoregional IRX-2 cytokine immunotherapy. Profiled with immunoSEQ multiplex PCR; TCRdb holds only in-frame clones, not every one. The profile shows roughly 5,700 clones, 73% of them singletons. The CDR3 loop spans 16 amino acids. The junction had 12 bases not matched to a gene; V was cut back by 4 bases and J by 5 bases. Germline V gene data show CDR1 as MNHGY and CDR2 as SAAAGT. In this sample, this clone turned up a few times.

This receptor was obtained from a human donor with breast cancer. The sequencing used tumor tissue, collected before IRX-2 immunotherapy. This chain joins TRBV6-8 and TRBJ2-7, with TRBD1 matching 9 bases. In DNA, the CDR3 is TGTGCCAGCAGTTCCCCCGGGACAGGGAAACGCGACGAGCAGTACTTC. The encoded protein is CASSSPGTGKRDEQYF.